This TCR beta chain derives from a study of cytomegalovirus exposure and HLA in healthy donors. Turning to this clone: Its antigen is not identified.

Germline V gene lookup returns CDR1 SGDLS and CDR2 YYNGEE. The CDR3 totals 11 residues. With 3 bases removed from V and 7 bases from J, the gap between germline ends came to 7 bases. Study conclusions and caveats: A later analysis showed HLA-associated TCR beta chains outstripping equally common others in clonal expansion.

In the PCR, 60 Vbeta and 13 Jbeta primers were used. In the authors' methods: Among the unique TCR beta chains that a later analysis counted, about 79 million in all, roughly 11 million were shared. Clones were read by immunoSEQ multiplex PCR, and TCRdb kept only the in-frame ones, dropping some. V and J calls and clone size follow that table, whereas D and trimming were derived from the DNA. The sample includes some 170,000 clones, around 83% of them seen just once. The sequenced sample was PBMCs. The J gene is TRBJ2-5, the V gene TRBV9, with no clear D. The source of this sequence is a girl aged 2-10 years in good health and CMV-seropositive. The CDR3 DNA sequence: TGTGCCAGCAGCGGTTCGGGGACCCAGTACTTC. Translating gives CASSGSGTQYF.